One and the same sample provided the 24 T cell receptor beta chains below, sequenced in a study of blood T cells in healthy people across ages. A second PCR, run for about 7 to 11 cycles, used a sample-barcoded 5' primer plus a J-beta primer mix. TCRdb used MiXCR to reprocess the 5' RACE reads, holding one entry per CDR3 protein. Of some 760,000 distinct CDR3 sequences listed, approximately 25% are singletons. A further study also used this sample, focusing on T cells of mothers and their children.

The sequenced sample was blood. Every receptor here comes from a boy under 18 in good health.

This clonotype showed up just a few times. The chain carries TRBV9 and TRBJ2-7; 7 nucleotides line up with TRBD1. The V gene's germline CDR1 is SGDLS and CDR2 YYNGEE. The V gene end was trimmed by 0 bases and the J gene end by 4 bases; junction bases not matched to a gene: 13. The CDR3 runs 17 residues. In DNA form, the CDR3 reads TGTGCCAGCAGCGTAGCCCCTAAGACAGGGTCTGGGTACGAGCAGTACTTC. Translating gives CASSVAPKTGSGYEQYF.

This clonotype was seen more than once but under ten times. V and J are TRBV12-3 or TRBV12-4 and TRBJ2-5, with 10 bases lining up with TRBD2. The J call may be mistaken, given a closer DNA end match to TRBJ2-1. CDR3 size: 17 residues. The CDR3 sequence: CATCHTVSLAGANEQFF. The CDR3 DNA follows: TGTGCCACCTGTCATACGGTTAGTCTAGCGGGAGCAAATGAGCAGTTCTTC.

The chain couples TRBV20-1 to TRBJ2-4, with D tentatively TRBD2 (6 bases). V lost 4 bases and J 8 bases, leaving 21 bases between the germline ends. The CDR3 consists of 15 residues. Germline V gene lookup returns CDR1 DFQATT and CDR2 SNEGSKA (reference sequence). CDR3 sequence reads: CSATNIAAAVDIQYF. The DNA of the CDR3 is TGCAGTGCTACGAATATAGCGGCCGCGGTGGACATTCAGTACTTC.

Here the CDR3 DNA reads TGCAGTGCCCAGCGGGGGGCGTCAGACAATGAGCAGTTCTTC. Translating gives CSAQRGASDNEQFF. V usage is TRBV20-1 and J usage is TRBJ2-1; the match to TRBD2 covers 9 bases. Germline CDR1 reads DFQATT; CDR2 reads SNEGSKA (reference sequence). This CDR3 contains 14 residues. Losses at the gene ends were 6 bases for V and 5 bases for J; bases not matched to a gene: 8.

This clonotype was counted between two and nine times. One end of the junction does not line up with germline, which may come from a read error. In DNA, the CDR3 is TGCAGTGCTATACAGGGGAACGCCGGGGAGCTGTTTTTT. Encoded protein: CSAIQGNAGELFF. The gene calls are TRBV20-1 and TRBJ2-2, with TRBD1 identical over 7 bases. The CDR3 consists of 13 residues. Germline CDR1 and CDR2: DFQATT and SNEGSKA (reference sequence).

This sequence joins TRBV27 and TRBJ2-5; TRBD2 agrees at 10 bases. Gene TRBJ2-1 matches the end of the DNA better, so the J call may be wrong. This CDR3 has 15 amino acids. The germline V gene has CDR1 MNHEY and CDR2 SMNVEV (reference sequence). For the CDR3, the DNA is TGTGCCAGCAGACCCCTAGCGGGAGCCACCAATGAGCAGTTCTTC. It translates to CASRPLAGATNEQFF.

The chain employs TRBV7-2 and TRBJ2-5; no firm D call. Germline V gene lookup returns CDR1 SGHTA and CDR2 FQGNSA. CDR3 length: 16 residues. This chain's CDR3 is CAIRSPAASPPETQYF. Here the CDR3 DNA reads TGTGCTATTCGGTCCCCGGCGGCCTCCCCGCCAGAGACCCAGTACTTC.

The J gene is TRBJ2-5, the V gene TRBV29-1; possibly TRBD1 for D (5 bases). TRBJ2-7 matches the DNA end more closely, so the J call is doubtful. The CDR3 length is 14 residues. Germline CDR1 and CDR2: SQVTM and ANQGSEA. The CDR3 region has the DNA TGCAGCGTCGAGATATCAGGACACCGCGACGAGCAGTACTTC. This codes for CSVEISGHRDEQYF.

This clonotype has just a few counts. The J gene is TRBJ1-1, the V gene TRBV4-1; no definite D call. This CDR3 is built from 15 residues. V lost 1 base and J lost 1, with 10 bases in between. Germline loops: CDR1 MGHRA, CDR2 YSYEKL. CDR3 amino acids: CASSQGEDWNTEAFF. As DNA, the CDR3 is TGCGCCAGCAGCCAAGGGGAAGACTGGAACACTGAAGCTTTCTTT.

There are a few counts of this clonotype. This chain links TRBV10-3 with TRBJ1-2, with no clear D. V dropped 8 bases and J dropped 0 bases, with 10 bases sitting between them. The V gene's germline CDR1 is ENHRY and CDR2 SYGVKD. The CDR3 runs to 13 residues. The CDR3 protein is CAIGSATNYGYTF. CDR3 sequence (DNA): TGTGCCATCGGGTCAGCTACTAACTATGGCTACACCTTC.

V and J are TRBV10-3 and TRBJ2-1; tentatively, D is TRBD2 (5 bases). CDR1 and CDR2 (germline): ENHRY, SYGVKD. Trimming cost V 0 bases and J 0 bases, with 6 bases left between them. The CDR3 totals 15 residues. This CDR3 reads CAISESRASYNEQFF. CDR3 nucleotide sequence: TGTGCCATCAGTGAGTCGAGGGCCTCCTACAATGAGCAGTTCTTC.

The CDR3 nucleotides are TGCAGCGCAAGAACCCTTGGCTGGGGCAGCCTAACCTACGAGCAGTACTTC. Translating it yields CSARTLGWGSLTYEQYF. The genes are TRBV29-1 and TRBJ2-7, with D possibly being TRBD1 (5 bases). This CDR3 region has 17 residues. Germline CDR1 SQVTM, CDR2 ANQGSEA. Trimming removed 7 bases from V and 2 bases from J, with 27 bases in between.

The chain joins TRBV15 to TRBJ2-1, with D tentatively TRBD1 or TRBD2 (6 bases each). The germline V gene encodes CDR1 LNHNV and CDR2 YYDKDF (reference sequence). The CDR3 runs to 15 residues. Trimming took off 8 bases at V and 4 bases at J, with 18 bases between the two ends. The CDR3 loop is CATELKGGPYNEQFF. As DNA, the CDR3 is TGTGCCACCGAGCTTAAGGGGGGTCCTTACAATGAGCAGTTCTTC.

The chain combines TRBV7-2 with TRBJ2-7; 10 bases agree with TRBD2. Germline V gene data show CDR1 as SGHTA and CDR2 as FQGNSA. V lost 2 bases, J lost 2 bases, and 6 bases stayed unmatched. This CDR3 has 16 amino acids. CDR3 residues: CASSLWGTSVTYEQYF. As DNA, the CDR3 is TGTGCCAGCAGCTTATGGGGGACTAGCGTGACCTACGAGCAGTACTTC.

The V call is TRBV9, the J call TRBJ1-1; TRBD1 might be the D (6 bases). Germline V gene lookup returns CDR1 SGDLS and CDR2 YYNGEE. Trimming removed 6 bases from V and 0 bases from J, with 24 bases in between. The CDR3 has 18 amino acids. The chain's CDR3 is CASTAIVSAGALNTEAFF. CDR3 DNA sequence: TGTGCCAGCACCGCTATCGTTTCGGCAGGGGCCTTGAACACTGAAGCTTTCTTT. Together with reference TRBV9 and TRBJ1-1, the CDR3 gives the full variable domain: DSGVTQTPKHLITATGQRVTLRCSPRSGDLSVYWYQQSLDQGLQFLIQYYNGEERAKGNILERFSAQQFPDLHSELNLSSLELGDSALYFCASTAIVSAGALNTEAFFGQGTRLTVV.

V and J are TRBV5-1 and TRBJ2-1, with 8 bases identical to TRBD2. The V segment lost 4 bases and the J segment 7 bases; nucleotides outside the gene matches: 10. This CDR3 spans 15 amino acids. Germline V gene lookup returns CDR1 SGHRS and CDR2 YFSETQ. The CDR3 loop reads CASSPLREAINEQFF. DNA of the CDR3: TGCGCCAGCAGCCCCCTGCGGGAGGCTATAAATGAGCAGTTCTTC.

This chain links TRBV4-3 with TRBJ1-4; 10 nucleotides agree with TRBD1. The J segment lost 3 bases and the V segment lost 0 bases, leaving 4 bases of the junction unmatched. The length of the CDR3 is 17 residues. Germline values: CDR1 LGHNA, CDR2 YSLEER. In DNA form, the CDR3 reads TGCGCCAGCAGCCAAGATCGACAGGGGGCAGCTAATGAAAAACTGTTTTTT. It codes for CASSQDRQGAANEKLFF.

This clonotype was seen only a few times. This chain joins TRBV7-8 and TRBJ2-7; D gene uncertain. CDR3 length: 13 residues. V shed 2 bases and J shed 4 bases, with 9 bases lying between them. CDR1 and CDR2 (germline): SGHVS, FQNEAQ. The CDR3, as DNA: TGTGCCAGCAGCTTAAGCCACCCATACGAGCAGTACTTC. This sequence encodes CASSLSHPYEQYF.

The chain links TRBV6-6 to TRBJ2-5; a possible D gene is TRBD1 (7 bases). The germline V gene has CDR1 MNHNY and CDR2 SVGAGI (reference sequence). Trimming shortened V by 5 bases and J by 5 bases, and 15 bases separated the two germline ends. The CDR3 consists of 14 residues. The CDR3 spells CASSKSGGLETQYF. CDR3 bases: TGTGCCAGCAGTAAATCAGGGGGACTGGAGACCCAGTACTTC.

This clonotype was detected a few times. The chain carries TRBV29-1 and TRBJ1-4; weak D call: TRBD1 (5 bases). Trimming took 8 bases from V and 6 from J, leaving 13 bases between them. The CDR3 runs to 12 residues. Germline assignment: CDR1 SQVTM and CDR2 ANQGSEA. The CDR3 region is CSLQGADEKLFF. CDR3 in DNA: TGCAGCCTTCAAGGGGCGGATGAAAAACTGTTTTTT.

This clonotype was counted between two and nine times. The chain has TRBV28 and TRBJ2-7, with a weak D call TRBD1 (6 bases). Near its end, the DNA agrees better with TRBJ2-5, so the J call may be wrong. CDR1 is MDHEN and CDR2 is SYDVKM in the germline V gene. The CDR3 contains 16 residues. CDR3 DNA: TGTGCCAGCAGTCCCGAGGACAGCACCAAACGGGAGACCCAGTACTTC. Protein product: CASSPEDSTKRETQYF.

The table lists this clonotype with a few counts. Written as DNA, the CDR3 is TGCAGTGCTAGCATAGTAGTAGGGGTAGGGCAGTACTTC. Protein sequence: CSASIVVGVGQYF. The rearrangement links TRBV20-1 to TRBJ2-7; a possible D gene is TRBD1 (5 bases). Per the germline V gene, CDR1 is DFQATT and CDR2 is SNEGSKA (reference sequence). The CDR3 has 13 amino acids. Trimming pared 3 bases from V and 9 bases from J, leaving 18 bases between.

The V gene is TRBV9, the J gene TRBJ1-1; no reliable D call. This CDR3 spans 14 amino acids. The V gene lost 0 bases and the J gene lost 6 bases, with 12 bases spanning the gap. Germline assignment: CDR1 SGDLS and CDR2 YYNGEE. CDR3 in DNA: TGTGCCAGCAGCGTAGCGTCGGTGGACGCTGAAGCTTTCTTT. It encodes CASSVASVDAEAFF.

The V and J genes are TRBV4-3 and TRBJ1-2; a possible D gene is TRBD1 (6 bases). There are 13 residues in the CDR3. Germline CDR1 is LGHNA and CDR2 is YSLEER. The V end was cut by 4 bases, the J end by 3 bases, with 9 bases between. In nucleotides, the CDR3 is TGCGCCAGCAGCCCGGGGGCGGACTATGGCTACACCTTC. Protein sequence: CASSPGADYGYTF.